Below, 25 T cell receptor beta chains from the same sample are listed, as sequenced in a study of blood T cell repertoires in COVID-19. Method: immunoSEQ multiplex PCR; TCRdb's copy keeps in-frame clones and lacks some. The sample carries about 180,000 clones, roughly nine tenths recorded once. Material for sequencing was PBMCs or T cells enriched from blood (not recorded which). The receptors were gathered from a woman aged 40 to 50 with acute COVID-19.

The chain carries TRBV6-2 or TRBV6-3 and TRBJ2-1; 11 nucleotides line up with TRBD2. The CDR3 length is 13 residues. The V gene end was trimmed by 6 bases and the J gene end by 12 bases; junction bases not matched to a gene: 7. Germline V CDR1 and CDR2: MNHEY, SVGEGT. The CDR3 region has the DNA TGTGCCAGCAGCCTCGATCTAGCGGGGGGGCAGTTCTTC. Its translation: CASSLDLAGGQFF.

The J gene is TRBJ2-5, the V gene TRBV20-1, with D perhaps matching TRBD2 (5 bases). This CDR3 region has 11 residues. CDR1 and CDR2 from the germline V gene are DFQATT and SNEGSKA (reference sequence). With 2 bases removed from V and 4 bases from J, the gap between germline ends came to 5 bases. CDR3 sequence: CSARLAETQYF. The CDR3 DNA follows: TGCAGTGCTAGACTAGCAGAGACCCAGTACTTC.

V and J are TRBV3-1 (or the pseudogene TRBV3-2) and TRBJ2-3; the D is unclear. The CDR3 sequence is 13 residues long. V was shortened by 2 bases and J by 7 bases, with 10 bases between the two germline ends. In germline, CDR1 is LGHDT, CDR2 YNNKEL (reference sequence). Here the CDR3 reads CASSQLVANTQYF. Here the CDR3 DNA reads TGTGCCAGCAGCCAACTAGTCGCGAATACGCAGTATTTT.

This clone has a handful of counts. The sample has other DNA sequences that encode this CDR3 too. DNA of the CDR3: TGTGCCAGCAGTTCTTCAGGGGAAGAGACCCAGTACTTC. It translates to CASSSSGEETQYF. The gene calls are TRBV28 and TRBJ2-5; TRBD1 is a possible D gene (6 bases). This CDR3 spans 13 amino acids. The germline V gene has CDR1 MDHEN and CDR2 SYDVKM. V was trimmed by 4 bases and J by 3 bases, leaving 9 bases between them.

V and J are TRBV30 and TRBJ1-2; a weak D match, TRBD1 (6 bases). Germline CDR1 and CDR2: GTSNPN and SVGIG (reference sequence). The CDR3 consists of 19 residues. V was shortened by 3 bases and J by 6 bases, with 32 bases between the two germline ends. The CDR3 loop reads CAWRPPPPGHPGFTDGYTF. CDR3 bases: TGTGCCTGGAGACCCCCTCCGCCGGGACACCCGGGTTTTACAGATGGCTACACCTTC. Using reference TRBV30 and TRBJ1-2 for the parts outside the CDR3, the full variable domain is SQTIHQWPATLVQPVGSPLSLECTVEGTSNPNLYWYRQAAGRGLQLLFYSVGIGQISSEVPQNLSASRPQDRQFILSSKKLLLSDSGFYLCAWRPPPPGHPGFTDGYTFGSGTRLTVV.

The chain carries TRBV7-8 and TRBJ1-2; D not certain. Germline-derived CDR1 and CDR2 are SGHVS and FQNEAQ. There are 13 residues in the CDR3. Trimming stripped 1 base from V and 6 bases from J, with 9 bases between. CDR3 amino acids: CASSLDPRHGYTF. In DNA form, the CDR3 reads TGTGCCAGCAGCTTAGATCCCAGGCATGGCTACACCTTC.

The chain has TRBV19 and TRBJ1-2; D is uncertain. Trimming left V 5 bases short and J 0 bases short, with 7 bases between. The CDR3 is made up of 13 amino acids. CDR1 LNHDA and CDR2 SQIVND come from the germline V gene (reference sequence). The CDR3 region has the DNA TGTGCCAGTAGTTCCCCAGCTAACTATGGCTACACCTTC. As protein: CASSSPANYGYTF.

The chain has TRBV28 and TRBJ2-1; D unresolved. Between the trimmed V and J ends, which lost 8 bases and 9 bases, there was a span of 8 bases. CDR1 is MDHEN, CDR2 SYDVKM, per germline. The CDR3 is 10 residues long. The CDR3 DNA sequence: TGTGCCAGCGGTGCGGCTGAGCAGTTCTTC. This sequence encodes CASGAAEQFF. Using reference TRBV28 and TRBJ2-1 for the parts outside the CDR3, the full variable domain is DVKVTQSSRYLVKRTGEKVFLECVQDMDHENMFWYRQDPGLGLRLIYFSYDVKMKEKGDIPEGYSVSREKKERFSLILESASTNQTSMYLCASGAAEQFFGPGTRLTVL.

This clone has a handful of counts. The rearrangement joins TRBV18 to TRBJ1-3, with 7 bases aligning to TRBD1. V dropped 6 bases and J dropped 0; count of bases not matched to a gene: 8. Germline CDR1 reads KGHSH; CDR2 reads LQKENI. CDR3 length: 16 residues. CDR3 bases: TGTGCCAGCTCGCGGGACAGTTCCGACTCTGGAAACACCATATATTTT. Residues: CASSRDSSDSGNTIYF.

The CDR3 nucleotides read TGTGCCACCAGCAGGGGGGGCCAGGGGGCGCGGAACACCGGGGAGCTGTTTTTT. Its protein is CATSRGGQGARNTGELFF. The J gene is TRBJ2-2, the V gene TRBV15; 8 bases are a match to TRBD1. Trimming cost V 3 bases and J 1 base; bases outside gene matches: 10. The CDR3 extends over 18 amino acids. CDR1 is LNHNV and CDR2 is YYDKDF in the germline V gene (reference sequence).

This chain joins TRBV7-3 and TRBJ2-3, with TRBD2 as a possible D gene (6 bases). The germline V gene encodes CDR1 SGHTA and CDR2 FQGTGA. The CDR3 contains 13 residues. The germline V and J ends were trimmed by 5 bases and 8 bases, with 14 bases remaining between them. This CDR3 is CASSLQAGGTQYF. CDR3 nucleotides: TGTGCCAGCAGCCTGCAGGCCGGGGGTACGCAGTATTTT.

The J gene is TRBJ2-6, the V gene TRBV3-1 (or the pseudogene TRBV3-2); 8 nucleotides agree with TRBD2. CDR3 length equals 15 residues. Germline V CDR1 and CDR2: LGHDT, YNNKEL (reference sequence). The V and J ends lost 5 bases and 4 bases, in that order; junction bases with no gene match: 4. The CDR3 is CASSSAGDGANVLTF. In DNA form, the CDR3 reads TGTGCCAGCAGCTCAGCGGGGGACGGGGCCAACGTCCTGACTTTC.

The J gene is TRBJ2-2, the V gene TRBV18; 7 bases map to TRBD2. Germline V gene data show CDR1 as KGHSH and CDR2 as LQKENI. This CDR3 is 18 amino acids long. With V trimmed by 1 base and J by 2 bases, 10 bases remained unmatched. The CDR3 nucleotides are TGTGCCAGCTCACCACGGGTCGCGACTAGCAGAAACACCGGGGAGCTGTTTTTT. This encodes CASSPRVATSRNTGELFF.

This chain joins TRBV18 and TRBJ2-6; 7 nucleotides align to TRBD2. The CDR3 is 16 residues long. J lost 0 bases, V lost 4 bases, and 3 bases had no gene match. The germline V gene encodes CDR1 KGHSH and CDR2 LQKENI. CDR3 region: CASSLSGPSGANVLTF. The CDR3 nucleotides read TGTGCCAGCTCACTTAGCGGGCCCTCTGGGGCCAACGTCCTGACTTTC.

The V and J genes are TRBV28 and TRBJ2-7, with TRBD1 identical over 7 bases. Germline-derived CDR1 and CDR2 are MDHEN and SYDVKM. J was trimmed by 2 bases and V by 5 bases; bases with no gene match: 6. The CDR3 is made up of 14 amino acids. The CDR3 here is CASSPGDSPYEQYF. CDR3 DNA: TGTGCCAGCAGTCCAGGGGACAGTCCCTACGAGCAGTACTTC.

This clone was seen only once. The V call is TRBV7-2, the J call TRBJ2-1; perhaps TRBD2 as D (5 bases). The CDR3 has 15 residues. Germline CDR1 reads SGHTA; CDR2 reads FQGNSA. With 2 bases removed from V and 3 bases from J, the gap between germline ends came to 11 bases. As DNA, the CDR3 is TGTGCCAGCAGCTTATCGGGCGGGCACTACAATGAGCAGTTCTTC. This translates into CASSLSGGHYNEQFF.

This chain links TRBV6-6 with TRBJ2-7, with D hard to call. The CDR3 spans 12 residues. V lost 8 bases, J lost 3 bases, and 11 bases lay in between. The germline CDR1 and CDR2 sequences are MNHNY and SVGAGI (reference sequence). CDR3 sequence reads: CASGPGYYEQYF. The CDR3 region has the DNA TGTGCCAGCGGTCCGGGTTACTACGAGCAGTACTTC.

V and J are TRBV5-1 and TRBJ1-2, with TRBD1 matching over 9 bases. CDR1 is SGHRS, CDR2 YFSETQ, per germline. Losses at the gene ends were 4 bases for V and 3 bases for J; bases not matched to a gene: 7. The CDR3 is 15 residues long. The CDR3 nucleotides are TGCGCCAGCAGCCTCGGACAGGGGCCGGACTATGGCTACACCTTC. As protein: CASSLGQGPDYGYTF.

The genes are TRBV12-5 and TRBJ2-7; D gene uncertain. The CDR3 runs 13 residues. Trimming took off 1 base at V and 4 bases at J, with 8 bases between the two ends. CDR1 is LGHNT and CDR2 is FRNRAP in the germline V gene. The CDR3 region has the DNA TGTGCTAGTGGTTTGGCAGAAAGATACGAGCAGTACTTC. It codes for CASGLAERYEQYF.

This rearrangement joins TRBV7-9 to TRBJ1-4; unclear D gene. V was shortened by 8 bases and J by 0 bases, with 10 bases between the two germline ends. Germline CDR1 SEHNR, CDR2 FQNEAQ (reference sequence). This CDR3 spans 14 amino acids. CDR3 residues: CASSRAPTNEKLFF. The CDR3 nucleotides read TGTGCCAGCTCGCGCGCTCCAACTAATGAAAAACTGTTTTTT.

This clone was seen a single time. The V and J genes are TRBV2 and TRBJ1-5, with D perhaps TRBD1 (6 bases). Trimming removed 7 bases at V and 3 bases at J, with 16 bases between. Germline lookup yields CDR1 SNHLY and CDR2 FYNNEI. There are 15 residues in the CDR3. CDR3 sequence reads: CASTDRFLNNQPQHF. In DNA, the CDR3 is TGTGCCAGCACCGACAGGTTCCTTAACAATCAGCCCCAGCATTTT.

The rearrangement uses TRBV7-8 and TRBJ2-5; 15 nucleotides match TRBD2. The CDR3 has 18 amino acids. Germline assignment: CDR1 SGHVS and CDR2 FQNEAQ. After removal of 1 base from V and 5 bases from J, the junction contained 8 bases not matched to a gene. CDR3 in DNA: TGTGCCAGCAGCTTAGGAGGACTAGCGGGGGGGGCAGGGGAGACCCAGTACTTC. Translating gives CASSLGGLAGGAGETQYF.

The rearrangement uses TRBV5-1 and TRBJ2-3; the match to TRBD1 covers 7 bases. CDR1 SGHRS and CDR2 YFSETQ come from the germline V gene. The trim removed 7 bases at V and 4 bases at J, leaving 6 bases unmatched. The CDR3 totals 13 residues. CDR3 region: CASGQTGPDTQYF. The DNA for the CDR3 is TGCGCCAGCGGCCAGACAGGGCCAGATACGCAGTATTTT.

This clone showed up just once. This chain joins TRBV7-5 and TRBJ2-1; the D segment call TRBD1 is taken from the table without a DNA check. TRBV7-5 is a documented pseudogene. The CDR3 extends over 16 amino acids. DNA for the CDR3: TGTGTCAGAAGCTTAGACCCAGACAGGTTTTACAATGAGCAGTTCTTC. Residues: CVRSLDPDRFYNEQFF.

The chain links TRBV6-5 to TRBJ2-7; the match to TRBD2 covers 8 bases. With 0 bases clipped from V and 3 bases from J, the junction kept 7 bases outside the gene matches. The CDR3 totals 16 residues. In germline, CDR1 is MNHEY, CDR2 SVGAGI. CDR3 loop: CASSYSTAGALYEQYF. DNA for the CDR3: TGTGCCAGCAGTTACTCAACAGCGGGAGCACTCTACGAGCAGTACTTC.